These T cell receptor beta chains were read from a single sample in a study of CD8+CD57+ T cells in acquired aplastic anemia. TCRdb re-derived calls from the reads in MiXCR, one entry per CDR3 protein. The top ten clones hold around 50% of a sample with 200,000 or so distinct CDR3 sequences, more than 55% of them seen once. Material: sorted CD4+, CD8+, or CD8+CD57+ T cells (not recorded which) from PBMCs. Receptors originate from a human donor with aplastic anemia. The CDR3 runs from the conserved cysteine through the conserved F or W. D genes are given only for firm matches. Expanded clones are given a class, and other clones once, few, many or no size at all.

few	TRBV15	TRBJ1-1	18	-	TGTGCCACCAGCAGAGATCAGGTCTGGCGGCAGTCGGACACTGAAGCTTTCTTT	CATSRDQVWRQSDTEAFF
-	TRBV7-3	TRBJ1-1	13	-	TGTGCCAGCAGCCCTACTCCGGACACTGAAGCTTTCTTT	CASSPTPDTEAFF
-	TRBV20-1	TRBJ2-1	11	TRBD2	TGCAGTGCTAGTTCGGGGGGTGAGCAGTTCTTC	CSASSGGEQFF
-	TRBV20-1	TRBJ2-3	16	TRBD2	TGCAGTGCTAGAGATACCCTAGCGGGAAGCACAGATACGCAGTATTTT	CSARDTLAGSTDTQYF
-	TRBV29-1	TRBJ1-1	12	TRBD1	TGCAGCGTCGGGACAGTCAACACTGAAGCTTTCTTT	CSVGTVNTEAFF
once	TRBV29-1	TRBJ2-2	14	-	TGCAGCGTCGGACAGCGGACGAACACCGGGGAGCTGTTTTTT	CSVGQRTNTGELFF
-	TRBV6-6	TRBJ1-5	14	-	TGTGCCAGCAGTTACGGAGGGGGGAGTCAGCCCCAGCATTTT	CASSYGGGSQPQHF
few	TRBV7-3	TRBJ2-7	16	-	TGTGCCAGCAGCTTAACGCCCCCGGACAGTTCCTACGAGCAGTACTTC	CASSLTPPDSSYEQYF
-	TRBV7-9	TRBJ1-5	13	-	TGTGCCAGCAGCTTAAGTAGGTCTCAGCCCCAGCATTTT	CASSLSRSQPQHF
-	TRBV5-5	TRBJ1-1	13	-	TGTGCCAGCAGCTCCACCAAGTCGGGGCGCGCTTTCTTT	CASSSTKSGRAFF
-	TRBV5-6	TRBJ2-1	14	TRBD1	TGTGCCAACAGCTACCTGACAGGGAAGAATGAGCAGTTCTTC	CANSYLTGKNEQFF
-	TRBV5-4	TRBJ2-7	14	-	TGTGCCAGCAGCTTGGGGACTAACCCCTACGAGCAGTACTTC	CASSLGTNPYEQYF
-	TRBV5-1	TRBJ2-7	15	TRBD1	TGCGCCAGCAGCCCTGAGGGCCAGGGGGTCGCCCTCGTGTACTTC	CASSPEGQGVALVYF
-	TRBV20-1	TRBJ2-7	13	TRBD2	TGCAGTGCTAGGGGGGGGAGCTCCTACGAGCAGTACTTC	CSARGGSSYEQYF
-	TRBV14	TRBJ1-2	14	-	TGTGCCAGCAGCCAACGTCTAGCTAACTATGGCTACACCTTC	CASSQRLANYGYTF
-	TRBV6-4	TRBJ2-5	13	-	TGTGCCAGTTCCACTAGCATGAGAGAGACCCAGTACTTC	CASSTSMRETQYF
once	TRBV12-3/TRBV12-4	TRBJ1-1	16	TRBD1	TGTGCCAGCAGTCCCGGACAGGCACGCACCGTCGCTGAAGCTTTCTTT	CASSPGQARTVAEAFF
-	TRBV5-4	TRBJ2-7	14	-	TGTGCCAGCAGCTTGGCGGGACGCCGCTACGAGCAGTACTTC	CASSLAGRRYEQYF
few	TRBV15	TRBJ2-7	19	-	TGTGCCACCAGCAGAGGTGGCATGGGGCGAAGGACTTCTTCGGACGAGCAGTACTTC	CATSRGGMGRRTSSDEQYF
few	TRBV2	TRBJ1-1	15	-	TGTGCCAGCAAATTGGAAACAACCATGAACACTGAAGCTTTCTTT	CASKLETTMNTEAFF
-	TRBV7-9	TRBJ1-6	12	-	TGTGCCAGCAGCCTTGTAGGGGGGGACCTCCACTTT	CASSLVGGDLHF
few	TRBV7-9	TRBJ2-1	18	TRBD2	TGTGCCAGCAGCCCGCACCGTCCTAGCGGGAGCTCCTACAATGAGCAGTTCTTC	CASSPHRPSGSSYNEQFF
-	TRBV29-1	TRBJ2-1	15	TRBD1	TGCAGCGTTGACATCCCGGGACAGGGATCCGATGAGCAGTTCTTC	CSVDIPGQGSDEQFF
few	TRBV24-1	TRBJ2-3	11	-	TGTGCCACCGAAGGTGGAGATACGCAGTATTTT	CATEGGDTQYF
-	TRBV10-3	TRBJ1-3	13	-	TGTGCCTCTGAAGGGAGCTCTGGAAACACCATATATTTT	CASEGSSGNTIYF
-	TRBV12-3/TRBV12-4	TRBJ1-4	14	TRBD1	TGTGCCAGCGGAGTCCGGACAGGGGGCGAAAAACTGTTTTTT	CASGVRTGGEKLFF
-	TRBV2	TRBJ1-6	14	-	TGTGCCAGCAGACCTGGATTAAATAATTCACCCCTCCACTTT	CASRPGLNNSPLHF
-	TRBV14	TRBJ2-3	12	TRBD2	TGTGCCAGCAGGGCTAGCGGCTATACGCAGTATTTT	CASRASGYTQYF
-	TRBV7-9	TRBJ1-6	15	-	TGTGCCAGCAGATATGGGACCGCCGATAATTCACCCCTCCACTTT	CASRYGTADNSPLHF
-	TRBV10-3	TRBJ1-5	13	-	TGTGCCATCAGTGACCTAAGTATTCAGCCCCAGCATTTT	CAISDLSIQPQHF
few	TRBV20-1	TRBJ1-4	14	TRBD1	TGCAGTGCTGTACAGGGGGGGTCTAATGAAAAACTGTTTTTT	CSAVQGGSNEKLFF
-	TRBV11-3	TRBJ1-6	13	-	TGTGCCAGCAGCTTAGCCCCGGGTTCACCCCTCCACTTT	CASSLAPGSPLHF
-	TRBV10-3	TRBJ1-6	20	TRBD1	TGTGCCATCAGTGAGCGGCGGACAGGGGGCATAAGCGCCTATAATTCACCCCTCCACTTT	CAISERRTGGISAYNSPLHF
-	TRBV7-9	TRBJ1-1	16	TRBD1	TGTGCCAGCAGTATGGTGGCAGGGGGGGGGAACACTGAAGCTTTCTTT	CASSMVAGGGNTEAFF
-	TRBV7-3	TRBJ2-1	16	TRBD2	TGTGCCAGCAGCTTAAATGGCGGGGGGAGGGGCGATGAGCAGTTCTTC	CASSLNGGGRGDEQFF
-	TRBV29-1	TRBJ1-2	12	TRBD1	TGCAGCGGTGGGACAGGGCGCGATGGCTACACCTTC	CSGGTGRDGYTF
-	TRBV7-2	TRBJ2-5	13	-	TGTGCCAGTAGTCGTAGCAGACAAGAGACCCAGTACTTC	CASSRSRQETQYF
-	TRBV24-1	TRBJ1-5	16	-	TGTGCCACCAGTGGCCTGGGGACGGATAGCAATCAGCCCCAGCATTTT	CATSGLGTDSNQPQHF
-	TRBV10-3	TRBJ1-1	14	TRBD1	TGTGCCATCAGTGACAGGGGGATGAACACTGAAGCTTTCTTT	CAISDRGMNTEAFF
-	TRBV5-1	TRBJ2-7	14	-	TGCGCCAGCAGCTTGGAAGGGCCCTCCTACGAGCAGTACTTC	CASSLEGPSYEQYF
-	TRBV20-1	TRBJ1-5	15	-	TGCAGTGCTAGCTGGGTTGGGCAGAGCAATCAGCCCCAGCATTTT	CSASWVGQSNQPQHF
-	TRBV5-4	TRBJ2-1	16	TRBD2	TGTGCCAGCAGCTTGGGGAAAAGCGGGGGAGGCAATGAGCAGTTCTTC	CASSLGKSGGGNEQFF
-	TRBV6-1	TRBJ2-6	18	TRBD1	TGTGCCAGCAGTGCTTGGGGACAGGGGAGCTCTGGGGCCAACGTCCTGACTTTC	CASSAWGQGSSGANVLTF
many	TRBV6-1	TRBJ2-3	16	-	TGTGCCAGCAGTGCTCTCGTGGGGGTGCCCACAGATACGCAGTATTTT	CASSALVGVPTDTQYF
-	TRBV29-1	TRBJ2-3	14	TRBD1	TGCAGCAGCCCTGACAGGGGTTGGGCAGATACGCAGTATTTT	CSSPDRGWADTQYF
-	TRBV20-1	TRBJ1-1	14	-	TGCAGTGCTAGAAGCGGAGACGTCCCCCCTGGAGCTTTCTTT	CSARSGDVPPGAFF
-	TRBV9	TRBJ2-2	12	-	TGTGCCAGCAGCGCTGACCCCGGGGAGCTGTTTTTT	CASSADPGELFF
-	TRBV7-3	TRBJ2-1	15	-	TGTGCCAGCAGCTTAGGGACCCCTACCTACAATGAGCAGTTCTTC	CASSLGTPTYNEQFF
few	TRBV20-1	TRBJ1-5	14	-	TGCAGTGCTATCTCGGGAAGTGGCAATCAGCCCCAGCATTTT	CSAISGSGNQPQHF